Below are 23 T cell receptor beta chains sequenced from a single sample in a study of cytomegalovirus exposure and HLA in healthy donors. TCRdb keeps only in-frame clones here, not all; method: immunoSEQ multiplex PCR. Of around 170,000 clones listed, approximately 90% were seen once; the top ten hold about 3%. Sequencing used PBMCs. These receptors were obtained from a man aged 18 to 30 in good health and CMV-seronegative.

The chain employs TRBV7-9 and TRBJ1-1, with D possibly TRBD1 on 5 matching bases. This CDR3 contains 14 residues. Germline V lookup: CDR1 SEHNR, CDR2 FQNEAQ (reference sequence). The V gene lost 5 bases and the J gene lost 0 bases, with 10 bases spanning the gap. The DNA of the CDR3 is TGTGCCAGCAGCGGGCAGGGCATGAACACTGAAGCTTTCTTT. Encoded protein: CASSGQGMNTEAFF. The whole variable domain, filled in from reference TRBV7-9 and TRBJ1-1, reads DTGVSQNPRHKITKRGQNVTFRCDPISEHNRLYWYRQTLGQGPEFLTYFQNEAQLEKSRLLSDRFSAERPKGSFSTLEIQRTEQGDSAMYLCASSGQGMNTEAFFGQGTRLTVV.

This clone was counted a single time. J is TRBJ1-6 and V is TRBV5-4; D is possibly TRBD1 (6 bases). Germline V gene data show CDR1 as SGHNT and CDR2 as YYREEE (reference sequence). V lost 3 bases and J lost 9, with 16 bases in between. CDR3 size: 15 residues. The CDR3 region has the DNA TGTGCCAGCAGCTGGTCCGGGACATCGGGTTCACCCCTCCACTTT. This codes for CASSWSGTSGSPLHF.

The chain couples TRBV28 to TRBJ2-7; 9 bases map to TRBD1. This CDR3 spans 13 amino acids. Germline CDR1 and CDR2: MDHEN and SYDVKM. With 7 bases clipped from V and 3 bases from J, the junction kept 4 bases outside the gene matches. CDR3 loop: CASTPTGGYEQYV. CDR3 bases: TGTGCCAGCACTCCGACAGGGGGCTACGAGCAGTACGTC.

This sequence joins TRBV27 and TRBJ2-5; 9 bases line up with TRBD1. This CDR3 is built from 15 residues. CDR1 and CDR2 (germline): MNHEY, SMNVEV (reference sequence). Trimming cost V 5 bases and J 1 base; bases outside gene matches: 5. CDR3 sequence (DNA): TGTGCCAGCAGTCCGGGACAGGGAGTCCAAGAGACCCAGTACTTC. Translated: CASSPGQGVQETQYF.

The V call is TRBV21-1, the J call TRBJ2-1; the table names TRBD1, a call not compared with the DNA. TRBV21-1 is flagged as a pseudogene. This CDR3 contains 16 residues. CDR3 in DNA: TGTGCCAGCAGCCGTGGGGCGGGACAGAATGCGGATGAGCAGTTCTTC. Translating it yields CASSRGAGQNADEQFF.

The rearrangement joins TRBV7-9 to TRBJ2-1; a weak D match, TRBD1 (6 bases). Germline-derived CDR1 and CDR2 are SEHNR and FQNEAQ (reference sequence). The CDR3 loop spans 13 amino acids. Trimming shortened V by 4 bases and J by 9 bases, and 13 bases separated the two germline ends. This CDR3 is CASSSAGAGEQFF. The CDR3 bases are TGTGCCAGCAGCTCCGCAGGGGCGGGTGAGCAGTTCTTC.

The J gene is TRBJ1-4, the V gene TRBV15; D gene uncertain. The CDR3 has 16 amino acids. CDR1 LNHNV and CDR2 YYDKDF come from the germline V gene (reference sequence). V shed 4 bases and J shed 4 bases, with 16 bases lying between them. DNA of the CDR3: TGTGCCACCAGCATTTCAGGAACAGCAGTTAATGAAAAACTGTTTTTT. This translates into CATSISGTAVNEKLFF.

CDR3 residues: CASSSSGTSSYEQYF. CDR3 nucleotide sequence: TGTGCCAGCAGCTCTAGCGGGACTAGCTCCTACGAGCAGTACTTC. The chain links TRBV7-9 to TRBJ2-7, with 9 bases identical to TRBD2. Germline loops: CDR1 SEHNR, CDR2 FQNEAQ (reference sequence). This CDR3 is built from 15 residues. The V gene end was trimmed by 4 bases and the J gene end by 0 bases; junction bases not matched to a gene: 4.

This sequence joins TRBV5-5 and TRBJ1-5; perhaps TRBD1 as D (5 bases). Germline CDR1 is SGHKS and CDR2 is YYEKEE (reference sequence). The CDR3 runs to 16 residues. The ends were cut back, 4 bases at V and 0 bases at J, with 14 bases in the middle. This chain's CDR3 is CASSQGLAHSNQPQHF. The CDR3 nucleotides are TGTGCCAGCAGCCAGGGCCTCGCCCATAGCAATCAGCCCCAGCATTTT.

The genes are TRBV19 and TRBJ2-7, with D tentatively TRBD1 (5 bases). CDR1 is LNHDA, CDR2 SQIVND, per germline (reference sequence). The CDR3 has 11 residues. V shed 4 bases and J shed 7 bases, with 8 bases lying between them. Here the CDR3 DNA reads TGTGCCAGTAGTAGCAGGGTTGAGCAGTACTTC. Encoded protein: CASSSRVEQYF. Together with reference TRBV19 and TRBJ2-7, the CDR3 gives the full variable domain: DGGITQSPKYLFRKEGQNVTLSCEQNLNHDAMYWYRQDPGQGLRLIYYSQIVNDFQKGDIAEGYSVSREKKESFPLTVTSAQKNPTAFYLCASSSRVEQYFGPGTRLTVT.

The chain employs TRBV6-5 and TRBJ2-3, with TRBD2 matching over 7 bases. The V segment lost 5 bases and the J segment 0 bases; nucleotides outside the gene matches: 2. The CDR3 spans 14 residues. Germline CDR1 MNHEY, CDR2 SVGAGI. CDR3 DNA sequence: TGTGCCAGCAGTCGGGGGGTGAGCACAGATACGCAGTATTTT. This sequence encodes CASSRGVSTDTQYF.

V is TRBV2 and J is TRBJ2-3; 7 positions match TRBD1. Germline CDR1 is SNHLY and CDR2 is FYNNEI. The CDR3 runs 18 residues. The V and J ends lost 4 bases and 4 bases, in that order; junction bases with no gene match: 17. The CDR3 loop reads CASSANRGPSWGADTQYF. The CDR3 DNA reads as TGTGCCAGCAGTGCAAACAGGGGACCAAGCTGGGGTGCAGATACGCAGTATTTT.

This clone was picked up many times. The J gene is TRBJ2-7, the V gene TRBV6-5, with D perhaps matching TRBD1 (5 bases). The V and J ends lost 7 bases and 2 bases respectively, with 9 bases between them. From germline, CDR1 is MNHEY and CDR2 SVGAGI. The CDR3 is 12 residues long. Here the CDR3 DNA reads TGTGCCAGCACAGGGATTGCCTACGAGCAGTACTTC. Its translation is CASTGIAYEQYF.

V usage is TRBV5-6 and J usage is TRBJ1-1; no firm D call. The germline V gene encodes CDR1 SGHDT and CDR2 YYEEEE. This CDR3 comprises 13 residues. Trimming stripped 2 bases from V and 5 bases from J, with 10 bases between. The CDR3 here is CASSFVGSTEAFF. CDR3 bases: TGTGCCAGCAGCTTTGTTGGGAGTACTGAAGCTTTCTTT.

V is TRBV4-1 and J is TRBJ1-5; D gene uncertain. Trimming shortened V by 3 bases and J by 4 bases, and 13 bases separated the two germline ends. The CDR3 totals 15 residues. Germline CDR1 reads MGHRA; CDR2 reads YSYEKL. The CDR3 nucleotides are TGCGCCAGCAGCCAGTCGACCCGGAGGAATCAGCCCCAGCATTTT. Its protein is CASSQSTRRNQPQHF.

The chain links TRBV9 to TRBJ2-3; 8 nucleotides agree with TRBD2. Germline V gene sequence: CDR1 SGDLS, CDR2 YYNGEE. The CDR3 sequence is 14 residues long. V was pared by 0 bases and J by 5 bases, with 2 bases of the junction left unmatched. The CDR3 here is CASSVGAGGDTQYF. DNA of the CDR3: TGTGCCAGCAGCGTAGGGGCGGGAGGAGATACGCAGTATTTT.

This rearrangement joins TRBV18 to TRBJ2-5; D remains unclear. V was shortened by 4 bases and J by 0 bases, with 6 bases between the two germline ends. Per germline, CDR1 KGHSH and CDR2 LQKENI. This CDR3 spans 13 amino acids. The CDR3 DNA sequence: TGTGCCAGCTCACGAGAGTACCAAGAGACCCAGTACTTC. Encoded protein: CASSREYQETQYF. Using reference TRBV18 and TRBJ2-5 for the parts outside the CDR3, the full variable domain is NAGVMQNPRHLVRRRGQEARLRCSPMKGHSHVYWYRQLPEEGLKFMVYLQKENIIDESGMPKERFSAEFPKEGPSILRIQQVVRGDSAAYFCASSREYQETQYFGPGTRLLVL.

J is TRBJ1-4 and V is TRBV4-2; D gene unclear. CDR1 LGHNA and CDR2 YNFKEQ come from the germline V gene. This CDR3 contains 14 residues. V was pared by 5 bases and J by 4 bases, with 11 bases between. The chain's CDR3 is CASSLDSVNEKLFF. The CDR3 nucleotides are TGTGCCAGCAGCTTAGACTCTGTTAATGAAAAACTGTTTTTT.

In its sample, this clone was seen once. This rearrangement joins TRBV4-3 to TRBJ2-1; TRBD2 matches 15 bases. CDR1 and CDR2 from the germline V gene are LGHNA and YSLEER. Trimming took 4 bases from V and 5 from J; bases not matched to a gene: 9. The CDR3 totals 18 residues. This CDR3 is CASSPWTSGRAGNNEQFF. The CDR3 DNA follows: TGCGCCAGCAGCCCCTGGACTAGCGGGAGGGCCGGGAACAATGAGCAGTTCTTC.

The chain carries TRBV28 and TRBJ1-1; TRBD1 is a possible D gene (5 bases). The CDR3 covers 13 residues. The V and J ends lost 3 bases and 5 bases respectively, with 10 bases between them. Germline V lookup: CDR1 MDHEN, CDR2 SYDVKM. This CDR3 reads CASSFRVQTEAFF. For the CDR3, the DNA is TGTGCCAGCAGTTTCAGGGTACAGACTGAAGCTTTCTTT. The full variable domain, with the rest looked up from reference TRBV28 and TRBJ1-1, is DVKVTQSSRYLVKRTGEKVFLECVQDMDHENMFWYRQDPGLGLRLIYFSYDVKMKEKGDIPEGYSVSREKKERFSLILESASTNQTSMYLCASSFRVQTEAFFGQGTRLTVV.

The chain links TRBV10-2 to TRBJ2-7, with TRBD1 as a possible D gene (6 bases). Germline CDR1 is WSHSY and CDR2 is SAAADI. The CDR3 sequence is 14 residues long. The V gene lost 6 bases and the J gene lost 8 bases, with 20 bases spanning the gap. The chain's CDR3 is CASRPTGRGFQQYF. The CDR3 coding sequence is TGCGCCAGCAGACCTACAGGGCGAGGGTTCCAGCAGTACTTC.

The CDR3 loop is CASKGDYYEQYF. The CDR3 region has the DNA TGTGCCTCCAAGGGAGATTACTACGAGCAGTACTTC. The chain links TRBV19 to TRBJ2-7; TRBD2 might be the D (5 bases). This CDR3 has 12 residues. The V and J ends lost 11 bases and 3 bases respectively, with 14 bases between them. Looked up from germline, CDR1 is LNHDA and CDR2 is SQIVND (reference sequence).

This chain connects TRBV4-1 to TRBJ1-4; TRBD1 is a possible D gene (6 bases). V shed 1 base and J shed 8 bases, with 14 bases lying between them. CDR1 is MGHRA and CDR2 is YSYEKL in the germline V gene. This CDR3 spans 15 amino acids. The DNA for the CDR3 is TGCGCCAGCAGCCAAGTTGGACAGAGTAGCGAAAAACTGTTTTTT. Translation: CASSQVGQSSEKLFF.